Sequencing of this T cell receptor (beta chain) was carried out in a study of blood T cell repertoires in COVID-19. On the study more broadly: T cells, B-cell-depleted T cells, or PBMCs supplied cDNA or gDNA.

A single count supports this clone. The CDR3 consists of 13 residues. After removal of 7 bases from V and 2 bases from J, the junction contained 5 bases not matched to a gene. Germline values: CDR1 LNHDA, CDR2 SQIVND (reference sequence). As processed by the authors: Amplification from reference gene primers served as the basis for estimated nucleated cell counts. Assay used: immunoSEQ multiplex PCR; TCRdb lists only in-frame clones, some missing. V, J and clone size were drawn from that table, and D and trimming were deduced from the DNA. The sample shows about 83,000 clones, around 86% of them seen only once.

This receptor was taken from a man aged 50 or older with active COVID-19. Sequenced sample: peripheral blood. This sequence joins TRBV19 and TRBJ2-7, with 7 nucleotides matching TRBD1. CDR3 residues: CASKETGPYEQYF. As DNA, the CDR3 is TGTGCCAGTAAAGAGACAGGGCCCTACGAGCAGTACTTC.